A selection of T cell receptor beta chains follows, all from one sample in a study of shared clonotypes between healthy human individuals. Sequencing was performed with immunoSEQ multiplex PCR; in TCRdb, only in-frame clones are kept and a portion is missing. Of 900,000 to 1,200,000 clones detected, around three quarters appear once; the ten largest clones hold 0.6% to 0.7%. Sequencing was done on a sample of memory CD4+ T cells from PBMCs. These receptor sequences come from a man aged 18 to 29 in good health. Some clones in this sample may be carry-over from other donors' samples. Both conserved end residues are part of each CDR3. D genes are given only for firm matches. Clone size is given for some rows only: seen once, a few or many times, or a class if the clone is expanded.

TRBJ2-7,TRBV27,few,TRBD1,CASSSDRGGEQYF,TGTGCCAGCAGTTCGGACAGGGGGGGCGAGCAGTACTTC
TRBJ2-3,TRBV18,NA,TRBD2,CASSPSGRSTDTQYF,TGTGCCAGCTCCCCGAGCGGGAGGAGCACAGATACGCAGTATTTT
TRBJ2-5,TRBV7-3,NA,NA,CASSLLGPGAEETQYF,TGTGCCAGCAGCTTATTAGGTCCGGGGGCGGAAGAGACCCAGTACTTC
TRBJ1-3,TRBV28,NA,NA,CASSLMVGGNTIYF,TGTGCCAGCAGTTTGATGGTCGGGGGTAACACCATATATTTT
TRBJ2-5,TRBV30,NA,NA,CAWSLHETQYF,TGTGCCTGGAGTCTGCACGAGACCCAGTACTTC
TRBJ2-3,TRBV5-1,once,NA,CASSFGQHSTDTQYF,TGCGCCAGCAGCTTCGGACAGCATAGCACAGATACGCAGTATTTT
TRBJ2-7,TRBV28,NA,TRBD2,CASSFLAGENYEQYF,TGTGCCAGCAGTTTTCTAGCGGGAGAGAACTACGAGCAGTACTTC
TRBJ1-1,TRBV21-1,few,NA,CASIPREGTNTEAFF,TGTGCCAGCATCCCCCGGGAGGGGACCAACACTGAAGCTTTCTTT
TRBJ2-3,TRBV9,NA,NA,CASSVDPDTQYF,TGTGCCAGCAGCGTAGACCCAGATACGCAGTATTTT
TRBJ2-5,TRBV25-1,once,NA,CASRLVETQYF,TGTGCCAGCAGATTGGTAGAGACCCAGTACTTC
TRBJ2-3,TRBV7-3,NA,TRBD2,CASSRGTSYTDTQYF,TGTGCCAGCAGCCGCGGGACTAGCTACACAGATACGCAGTATTTT
TRBJ1-2,TRBV27,NA,NA,CASSLTFRGYGYTF,TGTGCCAGCAGTTTAACTTTCCGAGGGTATGGCTACACCTTC
TRBJ2-3,TRBV11-2,NA,TRBD2,CASSEIAGWGTDTQYF,TGTGCCAGCAGCGAAATAGCGGGATGGGGCACAGATACGCAGTATTTT
TRBJ2-1,TRBV7-8,few,NA,CASSLARRGPIYNEQFF,TGTGCCAGCAGCTTAGCGCGGAGAGGGCCGATATACAATGAGCAGTTCTTC
TRBJ1-1,TRBV7-2,NA,NA,CASSYGWVNTEAFF,TGTGCCAGCAGCTACGGCTGGGTGAACACTGAAGCTTTCTTT
TRBJ2-5,TRBV29-1,NA,NA,CSVRTFQETQYF,TGCAGCGTCCGGACGTTCCAAGAGACCCAGTACTTC
TRBJ2-7,TRBV5-5,NA,TRBD1,CASSSRPTGGDSYEQYF,TGTGCCAGCAGCTCGAGGCCAACAGGGGGCGACTCCTACGAGCAGTACTTC
TRBJ2-7,TRBV10-3,NA,NA,CATQGAGGNEQYF,TGTGCCACACAGGGGGCGGGAGGGAACGAGCAGTACTTC
TRBJ2-5,TRBV28,NA,TRBD2,CASSPGGAQETQYF,TGTGCCAGCAGTCCCGGGGGGGCCCAGGAGACCCAGTACTTC
TRBJ1-3,TRBV4-1,few,NA,CASSQAGGPRNTIYF,TGCGCCAGCAGCCAAGCCGGGGGACCACGGAACACCATATATTTT
TRBJ1-2,TRBV18,NA,NA,CASSPDTGGYGYTF,TGTGCCAGCTCACCGGACACAGGCGGCTATGGCTACACCTTC
TRBJ2-5,TRBV5-4,NA,NA,CASSLGGRQSGGETQYF,TGTGCCAGCAGCTTGGGCGGTAGGCAGTCGGGTGGAGAGACCCAGTACTTC
TRBJ2-7,TRBV6-5,NA,TRBD1,CASSYGRGLYEQYF,TGTGCCAGCAGTTACGGCAGGGGGCTTTACGAGCAGTACTTC
TRBJ1-3,TRBV5-8,NA,NA,CASSLTLGSGNTIYF,TGTGCCAGCAGCTTAACTTTGGGGTCTGGAAACACCATATATTTT
TRBJ1-1,TRBV5-1,NA,TRBD1,CASSFLPAGGSGLGDTEAFF,TGCGCCAGCAGCTTTTTACCGGCAGGGGGCAGTGGATTAGGGGACACTGAAGCTTTCTTT
TRBJ1-6,TRBV7-8,few,NA,CASRHWGSPLHF,TGTGCCAGCAGACATTGGGGGTCACCCCTCCACTTT
TRBJ2-3,TRBV7-6,NA,TRBD2,CASSLRATSGGDTQYF,TGTGCCAGCAGCTTAAGGGCCACTAGCGGGGGGGATACGCAGTATTTT
TRBJ1-1,TRBV7-2,NA,NA,CASRRTGLGTEAFF,TGTGCCAGCAGACGCACAGGGTTAGGGACTGAAGCTTTCTTT
TRBJ2-1,TRBV6-5,NA,TRBD2,CASSPPGIRGSLQFF,TGTGCCAGCAGTCCCCCGGGTATTCGCGGGAGTTTGCAGTTCTTC
TRBJ2-2,TRBV5-1,NA,TRBD1,CASSLGTGDHTGELFF,TGCGCCAGCAGCTTAGGGACAGGGGATCACACCGGGGAGCTGTTTTTT
TRBJ2-1,TRBV29-1,NA,NA,CSVARGSGNEQFF,TGCAGCGTGGCAAGGGGGAGTGGCAATGAGCAGTTCTTC
TRBJ1-5,TRBV7-8,NA,TRBD1,CASSRGQLYQPQHF,TGTGCCAGCAGCCGGGGACAGCTCTATCAGCCCCAGCATTTT
TRBJ1-2,TRBV28,NA,NA,CASSWSGYGYTF,TGTGCCAGCAGCTGGTCGGGTTATGGCTACACCTTC
TRBJ2-1,TRBV19,NA,TRBD2,CASSSPWGLAGGGFSYNEQFF,TGTGCCAGTAGCTCCCCGTGGGGACTAGCGGGAGGGGGATTCTCCTACAATGAGCAGTTCTTC
TRBJ1-1,TRBV5-1,NA,NA,CASSLDWRSGEAFF,TGCGCCAGCAGCTTGGATTGGCGGTCGGGTGAAGCTTTCTTT
TRBJ1-1,TRBV5-1,NA,TRBD1,CASSYGGQGYTEAFF,TGCGCCAGCAGCTATGGCGGACAGGGCTACACTGAAGCTTTCTTT
TRBJ1-1,TRBV19,NA,NA,CASSDRRETYEAFF,TGTGCCAGTAGCGACAGGCGGGAGACCTATGAAGCTTTCTTT
TRBJ2-7,TRBV2,NA,NA,CASSESYSTSYSYEQYF,TGTGCCAGCAGTGAAAGTTATTCTACTTCTTACTCCTACGAGCAGTACTTC
TRBJ2-7,TRBV5-7,NA,NA,CASSWDVHYEQYF,TGTGCCAGCAGCTGGGACGTGCACTACGAGCAGTACTTC
TRBJ2-1,TRBV5-6,once,TRBD2,CASSFKGREGRDNEQFF,TGTGCCAGCAGCTTTAAGGGACGGGAGGGCCGAGACAATGAGCAGTTCTTC
TRBJ1-5,TRBV28,NA,TRBD1,CASSGLYRGPNQPQHF,TGTGCCAGCAGCGGACTCTACAGGGGTCCAAATCAGCCCCAGCATTTT
TRBJ2-1,TRBV5-4,NA,NA,CASSRGDHEQFF,TGTGCCAGCAGCCGTGGGGACCATGAGCAGTTCTTC
TRBJ1-1,TRBV5-1,few,TRBD1,CASSLPGTGGRRNTEAFF,TGCGCCAGCAGCTTACCCGGGACAGGGGGAAGAAGAAACACTGAAGCTTTCTTT
TRBJ2-6,TRBV7-2,NA,TRBD1,CASSPGQAVSGANVLTF,TGTGCCAGCAGCCCCGGACAGGCCGTCTCTGGGGCCAACGTCCTGACTTTC
TRBJ1-2,TRBV2,NA,TRBD1,CASRDRVLSYTF,TGTGCCAGCAGGGACAGGGTCTTAAGTTACACCTTC
TRBJ2-7,TRBV6-1,many,NA,CASSTGTLSYEQYF,TGTGCCAGCAGTACCGGGACTCTTTCCTACGAGCAGTACTTC
TRBJ2-1,TRBV28,NA,TRBD2,CASRTSGRGGEQFF,TGTGCCAGTAGGACTAGCGGGAGGGGGGGTGAGCAGTTCTTC
TRBJ1-5,TRBV9,NA,NA,CASSDGQSNQPQHF,TGTGCCAGCAGCGATGGACAGTCAAATCAGCCCCAGCATTTT